This record covers a single TCR beta chain. Germline CDR1 reads LGHNA; CDR2 reads YSLEER. The CDR3 is 12 residues long. Unmatched junction bases numbered 5, after V lost 4 bases and J lost 13 bases. These data are taken from a study of shared clonotypes between healthy human individuals. CD45RO-negative, CCR7-selected cells formed the naive CD8 fraction, which excluded terminally differentiated effector memory CD45RA+ cells. Produced via immunoSEQ multiplex PCR; TCRdb's table is partial and in-frame only. In the table there are about 2 million clones, about 95% of which are singletons. The receptor was isolated from a man younger than 35 in good health. Sequencing used naive CD8+ T cells sorted from blood. The chain couples TRBV4-3 to TRBJ2-1; 9 bases line up with TRBD1. In DNA form, the CDR3 reads TGCGCCAGCAGCCTACAGGGGGCGCGTCAGTTCTTC. It encodes CASSLQGARQFF.